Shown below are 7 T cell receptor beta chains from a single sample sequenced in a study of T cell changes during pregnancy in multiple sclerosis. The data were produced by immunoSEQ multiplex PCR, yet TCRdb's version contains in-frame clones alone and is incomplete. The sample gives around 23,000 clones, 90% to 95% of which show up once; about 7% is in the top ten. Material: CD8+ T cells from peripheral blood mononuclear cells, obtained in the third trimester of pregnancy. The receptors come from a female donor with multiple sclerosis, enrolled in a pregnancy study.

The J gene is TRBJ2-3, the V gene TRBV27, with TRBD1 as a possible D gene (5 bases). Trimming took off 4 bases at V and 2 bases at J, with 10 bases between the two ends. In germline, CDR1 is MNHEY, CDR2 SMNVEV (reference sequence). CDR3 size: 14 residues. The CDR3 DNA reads TGTGCCAGCAGTTCGGACAAGGTCACAGATACGCAGTATTTT. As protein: CASSSDKVTDTQYF.

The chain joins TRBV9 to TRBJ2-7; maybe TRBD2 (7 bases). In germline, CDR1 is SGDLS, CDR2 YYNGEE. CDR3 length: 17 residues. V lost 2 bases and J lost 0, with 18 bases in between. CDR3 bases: TGTGCCAGCAGCGTTAATTCAGGGGAGGGCAGCTCCTACGAGCAGTACTTC. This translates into CASSVNSGEGSSYEQYF.

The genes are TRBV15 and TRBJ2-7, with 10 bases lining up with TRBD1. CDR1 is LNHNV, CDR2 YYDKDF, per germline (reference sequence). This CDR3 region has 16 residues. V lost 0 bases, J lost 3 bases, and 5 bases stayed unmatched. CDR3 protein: CATSRDLGTGVYEQYF. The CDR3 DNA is TGTGCCACCAGCAGAGATCTAGGGACAGGGGTCTACGAGCAGTACTTC.

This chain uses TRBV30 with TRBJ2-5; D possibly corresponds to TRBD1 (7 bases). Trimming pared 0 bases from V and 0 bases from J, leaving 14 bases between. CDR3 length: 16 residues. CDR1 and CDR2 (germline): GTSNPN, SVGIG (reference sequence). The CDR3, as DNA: TGTGCCTGGAGTGTAGGGGCAGGGGGGTACCAAGAGACCCAGTACTTC. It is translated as CAWSVGAGGYQETQYF.

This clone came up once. The CDR3, as DNA: TGCGCCAGCAGCACTGGGACTGCTGGGTCGGCGTTCTTC. The encoded protein is CASSTGTAGSAFF. V and J are TRBV5-1 and TRBJ2-1; D may be TRBD2 (6 bases). Trimming took 4 bases from V and 15 from J, leaving 20 bases between them. CDR1 and CDR2 from the germline V gene are SGHRS and YFSETQ. The CDR3 is 13 residues long.

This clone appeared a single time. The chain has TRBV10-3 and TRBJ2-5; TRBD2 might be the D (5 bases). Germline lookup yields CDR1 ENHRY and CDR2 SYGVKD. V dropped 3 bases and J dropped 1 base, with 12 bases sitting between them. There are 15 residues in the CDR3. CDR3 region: CAISERELSQETQYF. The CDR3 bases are TGTGCCATCAGTGAAAGGGAGCTCAGCCAAGAGACCCAGTACTTC.

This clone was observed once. The CDR3 DNA is TGTGCCAGCAGCTTAGACAGGCATAGCAATCAGCCCCAGCATTTT. Encoded protein: CASSLDRHSNQPQHF. The chain links TRBV7-8 to TRBJ1-5, with D possibly TRBD1 on 5 matching bases. Trimming removed 1 base from V and 0 bases from J, with 7 bases in between. Germline values: CDR1 SGHVS, CDR2 FQNEAQ. The CDR3 loop spans 15 amino acids.